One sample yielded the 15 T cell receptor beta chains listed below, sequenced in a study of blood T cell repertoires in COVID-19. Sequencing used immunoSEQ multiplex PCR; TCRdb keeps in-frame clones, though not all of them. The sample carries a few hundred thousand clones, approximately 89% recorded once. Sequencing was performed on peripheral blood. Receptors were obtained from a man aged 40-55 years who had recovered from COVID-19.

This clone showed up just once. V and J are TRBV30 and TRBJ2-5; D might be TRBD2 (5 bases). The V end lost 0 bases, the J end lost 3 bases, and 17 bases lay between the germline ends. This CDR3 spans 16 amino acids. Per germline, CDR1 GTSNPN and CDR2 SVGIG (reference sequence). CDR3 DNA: TGTGCCTGGAGTGTAGTCCCAAACACGGGGAAAGAGACCCAGTACTTC. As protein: CAWSVVPNTGKETQYF.

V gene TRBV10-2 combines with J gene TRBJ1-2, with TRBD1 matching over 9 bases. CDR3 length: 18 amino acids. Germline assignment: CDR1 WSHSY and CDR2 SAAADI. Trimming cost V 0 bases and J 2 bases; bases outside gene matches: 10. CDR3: CASSESGTGITLNYGYTF. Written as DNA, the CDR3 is TGCGCCAGCAGTGAGTCAGGGACAGGGATAACCCTCAACTATGGCTACACCTTC.

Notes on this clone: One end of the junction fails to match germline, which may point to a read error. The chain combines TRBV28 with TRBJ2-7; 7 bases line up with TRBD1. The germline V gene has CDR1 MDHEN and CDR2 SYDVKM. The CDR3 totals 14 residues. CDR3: CASGLGQRLYEQYF. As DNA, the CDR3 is TGTGCCAGCGGTTTGGGACAGAGACTCTACGAGCAGTACTTC.

CDR3 sequence reads: CASSQAGVQETQYF. The CDR3 DNA reads TGTGCCAGCAGCCAAGCGGGGGTCCAAGAGACCCAGTACTTC. This sequence joins TRBV7-2 and TRBJ2-5; the match to TRBD2 covers 8 bases. The trim removed 5 bases at V and 1 base at J, leaving 3 bases unmatched. The CDR3 spans 14 residues. Germline V gene data show CDR1 as SGHTA and CDR2 as FQGNSA.

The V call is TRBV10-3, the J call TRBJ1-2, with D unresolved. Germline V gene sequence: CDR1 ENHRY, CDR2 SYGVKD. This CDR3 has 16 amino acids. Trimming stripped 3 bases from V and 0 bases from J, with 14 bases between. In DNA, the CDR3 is TGTGCCATCAGTGAAGGCCCCGACGGGGCTAACTATGGCTACACCTTC. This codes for CAISEGPDGANYGYTF.

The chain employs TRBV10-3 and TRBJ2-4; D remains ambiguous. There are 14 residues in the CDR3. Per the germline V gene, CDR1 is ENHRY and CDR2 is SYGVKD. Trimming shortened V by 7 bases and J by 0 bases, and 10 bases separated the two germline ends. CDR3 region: CAIKRVVAKNIQYF. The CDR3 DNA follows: TGTGCCATCAAACGGGTGGTAGCCAAAAACATTCAGTACTTC.

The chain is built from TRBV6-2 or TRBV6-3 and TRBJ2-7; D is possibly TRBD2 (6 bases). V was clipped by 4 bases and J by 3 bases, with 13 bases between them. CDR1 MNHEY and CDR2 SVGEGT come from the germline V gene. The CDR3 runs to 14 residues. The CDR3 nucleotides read TGTGCCAGCAGTTTGCGGGGTTTGCACTACGAGCAGTACTTC. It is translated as CASSLRGLHYEQYF.

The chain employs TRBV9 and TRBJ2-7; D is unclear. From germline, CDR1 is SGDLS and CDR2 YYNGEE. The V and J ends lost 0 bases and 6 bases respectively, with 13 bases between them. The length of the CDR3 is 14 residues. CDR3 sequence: CASSVGSSPAEQYF. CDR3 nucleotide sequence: TGTGCCAGCAGCGTAGGTAGCTCCCCGGCCGAGCAGTACTTC.

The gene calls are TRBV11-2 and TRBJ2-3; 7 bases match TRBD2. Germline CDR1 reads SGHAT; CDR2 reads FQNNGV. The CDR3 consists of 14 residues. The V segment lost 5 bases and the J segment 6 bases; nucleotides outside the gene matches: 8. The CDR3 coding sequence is TGTGCCAGCAGCAAGGCTAGCGGCTTTGATACGCAGTATTTT. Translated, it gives CASSKASGFDTQYF.

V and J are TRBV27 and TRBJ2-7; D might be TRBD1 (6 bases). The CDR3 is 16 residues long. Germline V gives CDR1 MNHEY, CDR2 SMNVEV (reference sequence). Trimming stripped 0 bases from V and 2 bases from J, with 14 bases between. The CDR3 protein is CASSLSPRGRTYEQYF. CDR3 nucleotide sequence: TGTGCCAGCAGTTTATCGCCCAGGGGACGCACCTACGAGCAGTACTTC.

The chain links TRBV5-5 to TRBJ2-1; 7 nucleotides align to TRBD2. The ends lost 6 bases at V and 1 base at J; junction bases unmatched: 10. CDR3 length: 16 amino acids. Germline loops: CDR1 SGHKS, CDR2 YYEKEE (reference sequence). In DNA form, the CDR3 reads TGTGCCAGCACCCTTTACAGCGGGGATTCCTACAATGAGCAGTTCTTC. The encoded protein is CASTLYSGDSYNEQFF.

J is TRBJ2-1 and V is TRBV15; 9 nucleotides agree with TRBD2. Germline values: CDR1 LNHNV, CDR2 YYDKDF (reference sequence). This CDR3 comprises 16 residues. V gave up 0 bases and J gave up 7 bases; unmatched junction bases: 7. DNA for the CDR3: TGTGCCACCAGCAGAGATCGCGGGGGGGGCAGGAATGAGCAGTTCTTC. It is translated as CATSRDRGGGRNEQFF. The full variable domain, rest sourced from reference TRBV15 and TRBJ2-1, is DAMVIQNPRYQVTQFGKPVTLSCSQTLNHNVMYWYQQKSSQAPKLLFHYYDKDFNNEADTPDNFQSRRPNTSFCFLDIRSPGLGDTAMYLCATSRDRGGGRNEQFFGPGTRLTVL.

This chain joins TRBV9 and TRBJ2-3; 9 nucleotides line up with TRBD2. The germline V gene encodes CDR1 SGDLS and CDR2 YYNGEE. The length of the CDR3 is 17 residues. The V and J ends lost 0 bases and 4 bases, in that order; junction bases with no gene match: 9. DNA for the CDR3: TGTGCCAGCAGCGTAGATGGGGCGGGAGGGCCGGCAGATACGCAGTATTTT. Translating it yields CASSVDGAGGPADTQYF.

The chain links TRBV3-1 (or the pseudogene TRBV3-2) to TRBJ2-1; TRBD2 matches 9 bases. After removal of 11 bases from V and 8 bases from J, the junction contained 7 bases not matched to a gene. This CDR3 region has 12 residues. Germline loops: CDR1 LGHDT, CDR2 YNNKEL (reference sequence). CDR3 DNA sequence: TGTGCCGTCAGCGGGGGGTTCGATGAGCAGTTCTTC. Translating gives CAVSGGFDEQFF.

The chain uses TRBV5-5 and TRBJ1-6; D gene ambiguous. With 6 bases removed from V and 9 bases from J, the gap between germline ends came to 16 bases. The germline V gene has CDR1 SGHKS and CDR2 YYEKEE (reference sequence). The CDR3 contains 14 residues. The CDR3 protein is CASTEVHLRSPLHF. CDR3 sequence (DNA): TGTGCCAGCACTGAAGTCCACTTGCGTTCACCCCTCCACTTT.